One sample yielded the 27 T cell receptor beta chains listed below, sequenced in a study of cytomegalovirus exposure and HLA in healthy donors. PCR employed 60 Vbeta and 13 Jbeta primers. Using immunoSEQ multiplex PCR, the repertoire was profiled, and TCRdb retains in-frame clones only, with some absent. Among some 100,000 clones listed, approximately 81% were seen once. Sequenced: PBMCs. These receptors were obtained from a male donor in good health and CMV-seropositive.

This chain connects TRBV29-1 to TRBJ1-3; TRBD1 might be the D (6 bases). Trimming stripped 4 bases from V and 4 bases from J, with 14 bases between. CDR1 is SQVTM and CDR2 is ANQGSEA in the germline V gene. The CDR3 runs 14 residues. In DNA form, the CDR3 reads TGCAGCGTTGGCAACAAGGGGGTCGGAAACACCATATATTTT. Amino acids: CSVGNKGVGNTIYF.

There are a few counts of this clone. The gene calls are TRBV7-3 and TRBJ2-1; tentative D call: TRBD2 (7 bases). V shed 2 bases and J shed 5 bases, with 13 bases lying between them. This CDR3 region has 15 residues. Germline lookup yields CDR1 SGHTA and CDR2 FQGTGA. The CDR3 spells CASSLRGDNHNEQFF. In DNA, the CDR3 is TGTGCCAGCAGCTTACGGGGGGACAACCACAATGAGCAGTTCTTC.

The chain combines TRBV7-2 with TRBJ2-7; D is possibly TRBD1 (5 bases). This CDR3 has 15 amino acids. Germline V gene data show CDR1 as SGHTA and CDR2 as FQGNSA. Trimming shortened V by 0 bases and J by 2 bases, and 11 bases separated the two germline ends. This CDR3 is CASSLAAGNAYEQYF. As DNA, the CDR3 is TGTGCCAGCAGCTTAGCGGCAGGGAATGCCTACGAGCAGTACTTC.

This clone was found once. CDR3 loop: CATSREREPEKLFF. CDR3 in DNA: TGTGCCACCAGCAGAGAGAGGGAACCTGAAAAACTGTTTTTT. This chain uses TRBV15 with TRBJ1-4; D is ambiguous. V was shortened by 0 bases and J by 7 bases, with 9 bases between the two germline ends. Germline V gives CDR1 LNHNV, CDR2 YYDKDF (reference sequence). The CDR3 has 14 residues.

V is TRBV7-2 and J is TRBJ2-7, with 7 nucleotides matching TRBD2. The ends lost 0 bases at V and 3 bases at J; junction bases unmatched: 8. The CDR3 sequence is 16 residues long. Germline CDR1 reads SGHTA; CDR2 reads FQGNSA. Here the CDR3 DNA reads TGTGCCAGCAGCTTAGCGTGGAGTCCTAGCGGCTACGAGCAGTACTTC. This translates into CASSLAWSPSGYEQYF.

This sequence joins TRBV28 and TRBJ1-1; tentatively, D is TRBD1 (5 bases). CDR3 length: 12 residues. With 4 bases removed from V and 3 bases from J, the gap between germline ends came to 6 bases. Germline V lookup: CDR1 MDHEN, CDR2 SYDVKM. CDR3 protein: CASSSGYTEAFF. CDR3 in DNA: TGTGCCAGCAGTTCAGGGTACACTGAAGCTTTCTTT. Full variable domain (remainder filled in from reference TRBV28 and TRBJ1-1): DVKVTQSSRYLVKRTGEKVFLECVQDMDHENMFWYRQDPGLGLRLIYFSYDVKMKEKGDIPEGYSVSREKKERFSLILESASTNQTSMYLCASSSGYTEAFFGQGTRLTVV.

The chain uses TRBV5-1 and TRBJ2-7, with TRBD1 identical over 7 bases. Germline trimming cut 1 base from V and 5 bases from J; bases unmatched to any gene: 9. The CDR3 sequence is 15 residues long. Per the germline V gene, CDR1 is SGHRS and CDR2 is YFSETQ. CDR3 region: CASSLRQGVPNEQYF. The CDR3 DNA reads as TGCGCCAGCAGCTTGCGGCAGGGGGTCCCCAACGAGCAGTACTTC.

This clone was counted once. V is TRBV9 and J is TRBJ2-5, with 13 bases matching TRBD2. V lost 3 bases to trimming and J lost 5 bases; unmatched junction nucleotides: 4. In germline, CDR1 is SGDLS, CDR2 YYNGEE. CDR3 size: 15 residues. The CDR3 spells CASSGTSGGGETQYF. The CDR3, as DNA: TGTGCCAGCAGCGGGACTAGCGGGGGAGGGGAGACCCAGTACTTC.

This clone was observed a single time. This chain uses TRBV11-2 with TRBJ2-5; TRBD2 aligns across 10 bases. V shed 0 bases and J 5 bases; nucleotides not matched to a gene: 3. Germline-derived CDR1 and CDR2 are SGHAT and FQNNGV. This CDR3 spans 15 amino acids. CDR3 coding DNA: TGTGCCAGCAGCTTAGAAGGACTAGCGGCGGAGACCCAGTACTTC. Residues: CASSLEGLAAETQYF.

The chain recombines TRBV6-1 with TRBJ1-4, with 9 bases aligning to TRBD1. The germline gives CDR1 MNHNS, CDR2 SASEGT. The ends lost 6 bases at V and 8 bases at J; junction bases unmatched: 7. The CDR3 is 14 amino acids. CDR3 amino acids: CASSTGGAEEKLFF. The CDR3 DNA sequence: TGTGCCAGCAGCACAGGGGGCGCGGAGGAAAAACTGTTTTTT.

This chain connects TRBV9 to TRBJ1-1; D is possibly TRBD1 (5 bases). This CDR3 is built from 14 residues. Germline-derived CDR1 and CDR2 are SGDLS and YYNGEE. V was pared by 0 bases and J by 0 bases, with 6 bases between. The CDR3 sequence: CASSVGQMNTEAFF. The CDR3 DNA follows: TGTGCCAGCAGCGTAGGACAGATGAACACTGAAGCTTTCTTT. Using reference TRBV9 and TRBJ1-1 for the parts outside the CDR3, the full variable domain is DSGVTQTPKHLITATGQRVTLRCSPRSGDLSVYWYQQSLDQGLQFLIQYYNGEERAKGNILERFSAQQFPDLHSELNLSSLELGDSALYFCASSVGQMNTEAFFGQGTRLTVV.

The chain has TRBV29-1 and TRBJ2-1, with D perhaps TRBD2 (7 bases). Per the germline V gene, CDR1 is SQVTM and CDR2 is ANQGSEA. Between the trimmed V and J ends, which lost 7 bases and 8 bases, there was a span of 15 bases. The CDR3 covers 12 residues. CDR3 sequence: CSAVKGGDEQFF. CDR3 in DNA: TGCAGCGCAGTCAAAGGGGGGGATGAGCAGTTCTTC.

This clone was picked up one time. The V call is TRBV7-9, the J call TRBJ1-1, with a tentative D call TRBD1 (5 bases). Germline values: CDR1 SEHNR, CDR2 FQNEAQ (reference sequence). The CDR3 has 15 residues. The V end was cut by 0 bases, the J end by 6 bases, with 14 bases between. In DNA, the CDR3 is TGTGCCAGCAGCTTAGCCGGGGCCAGGGAGGCTGAAGCTTTCTTT. Translating gives CASSLAGAREAEAFF.

This chain joins TRBV19 and TRBJ1-2, with 8 bases matching TRBD1. V lost 5 bases and J lost 2; bases outside the gene matches: 7. CDR3 length equals 15 residues. Per the germline V gene, CDR1 is LNHDA and CDR2 is SQIVND (reference sequence). CDR3 protein: CASSPGPGGNYGYTF. The DNA for the CDR3 is TGTGCCAGTAGTCCTGGTCCAGGGGGCAACTATGGCTACACCTTC. Variable domain in full (rest from reference TRBV19 and TRBJ1-2): DGGITQSPKYLFRKEGQNVTLSCEQNLNHDAMYWYRQDPGQGLRLIYYSQIVNDFQKGDIAEGYSVSREKKESFPLTVTSAQKNPTAFYLCASSPGPGGNYGYTFGSGTRLTVV.

This clone was seen a handful of times. The chain recombines TRBV5-1 with TRBJ2-7; TRBD2 agrees at 10 bases. The junction had 6 bases not matched to a gene; V was cut back by 0 bases and J by 6 bases. The V gene's germline CDR1 is SGHRS and CDR2 YFSETQ. This CDR3 is built from 15 residues. Written as DNA, the CDR3 is TGCGCCAGCAGCTTGGATGCTAGCGGGGGCTCCGAGCAGTACTTC. It yields the protein CASSLDASGGSEQYF.

The gene calls are TRBV2 and TRBJ2-3, with a possible D match to TRBD1 (6 bases). Germline CDR1 is SNHLY and CDR2 is FYNNEI. Trimming pared 7 bases from V and 0 bases from J, leaving 11 bases between. This CDR3 spans 14 amino acids. The CDR3 protein is CASNFGQSTDTQYF. In nucleotides, the CDR3 is TGTGCCAGCAACTTTGGACAGAGCACAGATACGCAGTATTTT.

V gene TRBV6-5 combines with J gene TRBJ1-1; tentatively, D is TRBD1 (5 bases). CDR3 length: 11 residues. Between the trimmed V and J ends, which lost 11 bases and 6 bases, there was a span of 13 bases. Germline V gene sequence: CDR1 MNHEY, CDR2 SVGAGI. Written as DNA, the CDR3 is TGTGCCTCCGGGGGTGAGCCTGAAGCTTTCTTT. Protein product: CASGGEPEAFF.

This clone was counted only a few times. The CDR3 is CASSYAARSYEQYF. Here the CDR3 DNA reads TGTGCCAGCAGTTACGCGGCCCGCTCCTACGAGCAGTACTTC. This chain joins TRBV6-5 and TRBJ2-7; no clear D. CDR3 length: 14 residues. Germline-derived CDR1 and CDR2 are MNHEY and SVGAGI. Trimming took 2 bases from V and 0 from J, leaving 8 bases between them.

The chain joins TRBV27 to TRBJ1-2, with a possible D match to TRBD1 (5 bases). Trimming removed 5 bases at V and 4 bases at J, with 14 bases between. This CDR3 region has 14 residues. The V gene's germline CDR1 is MNHEY and CDR2 SMNVEV (reference sequence). The CDR3 DNA follows: TGTGCCAGCAGTGCATTCCAGGGTGGCTATGGCTACACCTTC. This translates into CASSAFQGGYGYTF.

This clone appeared a few times. This chain joins TRBV5-1 and TRBJ2-5; 7 nucleotides match TRBD1. Germline CDR1 SGHRS, CDR2 YFSETQ. The length of the CDR3 is 14 residues. Trimming at V came to 6 bases and at J to 2 bases, leaving 7 bases not matched to a gene. The CDR3 sequence is CASKGTAEQETQYF. As DNA, the CDR3 is TGCGCCAGCAAGGGGACAGCCGAGCAAGAGACCCAGTACTTC.

This chain joins TRBV10-3 and TRBJ2-7; 16 bases match TRBD2. V was pared by 1 base and J by 5 bases, with 11 bases of the junction left unmatched. The CDR3 has 19 residues. Germline CDR1 ENHRY, CDR2 SYGVKD. The CDR3 sequence: CAISEFRRGLAGGTNEQYF. For the CDR3, the DNA is TGTGCCATCAGTGAGTTCCGCAGGGGACTAGCGGGGGGGACAAACGAGCAGTACTTC.

This sequence joins TRBV19 and TRBJ1-6, with TRBD1 matching over 7 bases. The CDR3 covers 16 residues. Germline V lookup: CDR1 LNHDA, CDR2 SQIVND (reference sequence). Germline trimming cut 3 bases from V and 6 bases from J; bases unmatched to any gene: 8. CDR3 sequence: CASSIGQALLNSPLHF. CDR3 nucleotide sequence: TGTGCCAGTAGTATCGGACAGGCCCTCCTTAATTCACCCCTCCACTTT.

The rearrangement links TRBV5-4 to TRBJ1-1; D is unresolved. The CDR3 has 15 amino acids. The V gene's germline CDR1 is SGHNT and CDR2 YYREEE (reference sequence). Deletions cut 4 bases from V and 9 bases from J, with 22 bases between. The CDR3 nucleotides are TGTGCCAGCAGCCCTGGCGTGGTATTCCGGGGTCAAGCTTTCTTT. This translates into CASSPGVVFRGQAFF.

The chain joins TRBV7-2 to TRBJ1-2; 7 nucleotides agree with TRBD1. After removal of 3 bases from V and 4 bases from J, the junction contained 8 bases not matched to a gene. The V gene's germline CDR1 is SGHTA and CDR2 FQGNSA. This CDR3 has 15 residues. Written as DNA, the CDR3 is TGTGCCAGCAGCTTGGACCCACAGGGGTTCTATGGCTACACCTTC. This gives the protein CASSLDPQGFYGYTF.

The chain recombines TRBV10-1 with TRBJ2-7, with 8 bases identical to TRBD1. This CDR3 is built from 14 residues. After removal of 5 bases from V and 1 base from J, the junction contained 4 bases not matched to a gene. The germline gives CDR1 WNHNN, CDR2 SYGVQD (reference sequence). CDR3 bases: TGCGCCAGCAGTACCGGGACAGGATCCTACGAGCAGTACTTC. This codes for CASSTGTGSYEQYF.

The gene calls are TRBV7-9 and TRBJ2-3; D is perhaps TRBD2 (6 bases). This CDR3 region has 13 residues. CDR1 SEHNR and CDR2 FQNEAQ come from the germline V gene (reference sequence). V was cut by 11 bases and J by 2 bases, with 14 bases left in between. This CDR3 reads CAPGERITDTQYF. CDR3 in DNA: TGTGCCCCGGGAGAGAGAATCACAGATACGCAGTATTTT.

The chain couples TRBV29-1 to TRBJ2-7; D gene uncertain. Germline assignment: CDR1 SQVTM and CDR2 ANQGSEA. V shed 7 bases and J shed 2 bases, with 12 bases lying between them. CDR3 length equals 12 residues. CDR3 in DNA: TGCAGCGCCGTGACACAAGCCTACGAGCAGTACTTC. It encodes CSAVTQAYEQYF.